Presented here are 32 T cell receptor beta chains from one specimen sequenced in a study of spatial heterogeneity in lung cancer. Noted time point: blood at routine non-recurrence follow-up after resection. TCRdb reprocessed the 5' RACE reads with MiXCR, giving one entry per CDR3 protein. The sample shows more than 30,000 distinct CDR3 sequences, 8% to 13% of them seen only once. This sample comprised PBMCs, obtained at follow-up. The origin of the receptors is a female donor with early-stage non-small cell lung cancer.

A few counts support this clonotype. The chain has TRBV2 and TRBJ2-3, with 8 positions matching TRBD2. Germline V lookup: CDR1 SNHLY, CDR2 FYNNEI. This CDR3 region has 18 residues. V shed 7 bases and J 2 bases; nucleotides not matched to a gene: 17. In DNA form, the CDR3 reads TGTGCCAGCACCCTTCCCCTCCGCCCAGCGGGGGTCACAGATACGCAGTATTTT. This codes for CASTLPLRPAGVTDTQYF.

In this sample, this clonotype turned up many times. The V gene is TRBV5-6, the J gene TRBJ1-5; weak D call: TRBD1 (6 bases). This CDR3 contains 12 residues. CDR1 is SGHDT and CDR2 is YYEEEE in the germline V gene. V lost 4 bases and J 6 bases, leaving 8 bases between the germline ends. CDR3 bases: TGTGCCAGCAGCGTCAGGGGTCAGCCCCAGCATTTT. It is translated as CASSVRGQPQHF.

The sample holds many counts of this clonotype. J is TRBJ1-1 and V is TRBV5-6; D not resolved. Germline loops: CDR1 SGHDT, CDR2 YYEEEE. The CDR3 is made up of 14 amino acids. The V end was cut by 1 base, the J end by 2 bases, with 9 bases between. Here the CDR3 reads CASSLSGGNTEAFF. CDR3 DNA: TGTGCCAGCAGCTTGAGCGGAGGAAACACTGAAGCTTTCTTT.

This clonotype has ten or more counts. The chain is built from TRBV19 and TRBJ1-5; a weak D match, TRBD1 (5 bases). V lost 3 bases and J lost 5, with 11 bases in between. This CDR3 is 14 amino acids long. CDR1 and CDR2 from the germline V gene are LNHDA and SQIVND (reference sequence). CDR3 coding DNA: TGTGCCAGTAGTATGCTGTGGGGGGATCAGCCCCAGCATTTT. Translated: CASSMLWGDQPQHF.

This clonotype is a singleton in its sample. The chain employs TRBV29-1 and TRBJ2-2; TRBD2 matches 9 bases. CDR1 and CDR2 from the germline V gene are SQVTM and ANQGSEA. This CDR3 contains 17 residues. V shed 4 bases and J 0 bases; nucleotides not matched to a gene: 9. The CDR3 DNA sequence: TGCAGCGTTGGCGGGGGGGAAAAAAACGCGAACACCGGGGAGCTGTTTTTT. Translating it yields CSVGGGEKNANTGELFF.

This clonotype was seen a few times. The chain combines TRBV28 with TRBJ2-5; D gene unclear. The V end lost 6 bases, the J end lost 7 bases, and 15 bases lay between the germline ends. Germline CDR1 MDHEN, CDR2 SYDVKM. The CDR3 contains 13 residues. The CDR3 region has the DNA TGTGCCAGCAGAGAATTACAACGTTGGACCCAGTACTTC. Protein: CASRELQRWTQYF.

In its sample, this clonotype was seen many times. V usage is TRBV5-1 and J usage is TRBJ1-1; D is uncertain. The germline gives CDR1 SGHRS, CDR2 YFSETQ. The germline V and J ends were trimmed by 4 bases and 4 bases, with 11 bases remaining between them. CDR3 length equals 13 residues. The CDR3 is CASSRPGSTEAFF. The DNA for the CDR3 is TGCGCCAGCAGCAGGCCAGGATCCACTGAAGCTTTCTTT.

This clonotype has ten or more counts. The gene calls are TRBV19 and TRBJ2-1, with 9 bases lining up with TRBD2. Germline assignment: CDR1 LNHDA and CDR2 SQIVND (reference sequence). The ends lost 3 bases at V and 9 bases at J; junction bases unmatched: 6. This CDR3 spans 14 amino acids. CDR3 in amino acids: CASSMGGLAIEQFF. CDR3 coding DNA: TGTGCCAGTAGTATGGGCGGACTAGCGATTGAGCAGTTCTTC. Filled out from reference TRBV19 and TRBJ2-1, the complete variable domain reads DGGITQSPKYLFRKEGQNVTLSCEQNLNHDAMYWYRQDPGQGLRLIYYSQIVNDFQKGDIAEGYSVSREKKESFPLTVTSAQKNPTAFYLCASSMGGLAIEQFFGPGTRLTVL.

This sequence joins TRBV7-2 and TRBJ1-4; 10 nucleotides line up with TRBD1. The V gene end was trimmed by 5 bases and the J gene end by 7 bases; junction bases not matched to a gene: 7. This CDR3 has 15 residues. The germline V gene has CDR1 SGHTA and CDR2 FQGNSA. The CDR3 sequence: CASSPGQGGPEKLFF. The CDR3 DNA reads as TGTGCCAGCAGCCCAGGACAGGGGGGACCTGAAAAACTGTTTTTT. Based on the CDR3 plus reference TRBV7-2 and TRBJ1-4, the full variable domain is GAGVSQSPSNKVTEKGKDVELRCDPISGHTALYWYRQSLGQGLEFLIYFQGNSAPDKSGLPSDRFSAERTGGSVSTLTIQRTQQEDSAVYLCASSPGQGGPEKLFFGSGTQLSVL.

DNA for the CDR3: TGTGCCAGCAGCTTCGGCGGGCAGCTTAATGAAAAACTGTTTTTT. Encoded protein: CASSFGGQLNEKLFF. The chain has TRBV7-2 and TRBJ1-4, with D uncertain. The CDR3 is 15 residues long. Trimming stripped 3 bases from V and 4 bases from J, with 12 bases between. The germline V gene encodes CDR1 SGHTA and CDR2 FQGNSA.

V is TRBV28 and J is TRBJ1-2; D remains ambiguous. V was trimmed by 6 bases and J by 4 bases, leaving 15 bases between them. Germline CDR1 is MDHEN and CDR2 is SYDVKM. This CDR3 is built from 14 residues. CDR3: CASSPLPGVYGYTF. CDR3 coding DNA: TGTGCCAGCAGCCCCCTCCCGGGCGTCTATGGCTACACCTTC.

V and J are TRBV20-1 and TRBJ2-7; D uncertain. Per the germline V gene, CDR1 is DFQATT and CDR2 is SNEGSKA (reference sequence). This CDR3 is built from 12 residues. The V gene lost 6 bases and the J gene lost 5 bases, with 14 bases spanning the gap. For the CDR3, the DNA is TGCAGTGCGAGACTGGGATCTCACGAGCAGTACTTC. Its protein product is CSARLGSHEQYF.

This clonotype turned up a few times. The chain recombines TRBV10-3 with TRBJ1-1; D is unclear. Trimming cost V 4 bases and J 4 bases, with 4 bases left between them. The germline CDR1 and CDR2 sequences are ENHRY and SYGVKD. This CDR3 has 11 amino acids. The CDR3 reads CAISGGTEAFF. The CDR3 DNA reads TGTGCCATCAGTGGTGGCACTGAAGCTTTCTTT.

V gene TRBV12-3 or TRBV12-4 combines with J gene TRBJ2-7; 7 bases match TRBD1. V shed 6 bases and J 4 bases; nucleotides not matched to a gene: 6. CDR3 length equals 13 residues. The CDR3: CASRGTDRYEQYF. The CDR3, as DNA: TGTGCCAGCAGGGGGACAGATAGGTACGAGCAGTACTTC.

The chain joins TRBV2 to TRBJ1-1; possible D gene TRBD1, 6 bases. The V end was cut by 6 bases, the J end by 1 base, with 9 bases between. The germline gives CDR1 SNHLY, CDR2 FYNNEI. The CDR3 runs 13 residues. CDR3 protein: CASRNRENTEAFF. For the CDR3, the DNA is TGTGCCAGCAGGAACAGGGAGAACACTGAAGCTTTCTTT.

This clonotype occurred many times. The chain carries TRBV19 and TRBJ2-1; TRBD2 might be the D (5 bases). Germline-derived CDR1 and CDR2 are LNHDA and SQIVND (reference sequence). Trimming left V 3 bases short and J 0 bases short, with 12 bases between. The CDR3 runs to 16 residues. The CDR3 spells CASSISAGSSYNEQFF. In DNA form, the CDR3 reads TGTGCCAGTAGTATTTCTGCGGGTAGCTCCTACAATGAGCAGTTCTTC.

The table lists this clonotype with many counts. The chain uses TRBV12-3 or TRBV12-4 and TRBJ1-5; tentatively, D is TRBD1 (6 bases). Trimming shortened V by 5 bases and J by 6 bases, and 11 bases separated the two germline ends. CDR3 length: 13 residues. The CDR3 spells CASSPGQTQPQHF. DNA of the CDR3: TGTGCCAGCAGTCCCGGACAGACTCAGCCCCAGCATTTT.

The CDR3 protein is CASSWGTGSEGYTF. In DNA, the CDR3 is TGTGCCAGCAGCTGGGGGACAGGGTCGGAAGGCTACACCTTC. This chain links TRBV11-1 with TRBJ1-2, with 9 bases fitting TRBD1. This CDR3 is 14 amino acids long. CDR1 is SGHAT and CDR2 is FQDESV in the germline V gene (reference sequence). V dropped 4 bases and J dropped 8; count of bases not matched to a gene: 8.

This clonotype showed up many times. This chain links TRBV7-9 with TRBJ2-7; 10 bases are a match to TRBD2. V lost 3 bases and J lost 3; bases outside the gene matches: 5. Germline V gives CDR1 SEHNR, CDR2 FQNEAQ (reference sequence). This CDR3 spans 15 amino acids. The DNA for the CDR3 is TGTGCCAGCAGCTTCTTAGCGGGGGGACACTACGAGCAGTACTTC. It specifies CASSFLAGGHYEQYF.

The chain carries TRBV28 and TRBJ2-1; TRBD1 matches at 9 bases. Trimming cost V 5 bases and J 1 base; bases outside gene matches: 3. This CDR3 spans 15 amino acids. In germline, CDR1 is MDHEN, CDR2 SYDVKM. CDR3 sequence: CASSAGTGSYNEQFF. DNA for the CDR3: TGTGCCAGCAGTGCGGGGACAGGGTCCTACAATGAGCAGTTCTTC.

With regard to this clonotype: A read error may explain this, as a much larger clone is one base away. Here the CDR3 reads CAGSQGASGAYNEQFF. The CDR3 coding sequence is TGTGCCGGCAGCCAAGGGGCTAGCGGGGCCTACAATGAGCAGTTCTTC. V and J are TRBV4-2 and TRBJ2-1; 9 bases agree with TRBD2. CDR1 LGHNA and CDR2 YNFKEQ come from the germline V gene. The CDR3 has 16 residues.

This clonotype has only a few counts. The chain has TRBV18 and TRBJ1-1; no firm D call. The CDR3 loop spans 15 amino acids. V lost 0 bases and J lost 1, with 9 bases in between. Germline V gives CDR1 KGHSH, CDR2 LQKENI. The CDR3 bases are TGTGCCAGCTCACCACCCACGGGTCAGAACACTGAAGCTTTCTTT. As protein: CASSPPTGQNTEAFF.

This clonotype was recorded at least ten times. The rearrangement joins TRBV28 to TRBJ1-1; perhaps TRBD1 as D (6 bases). This CDR3 contains 11 residues. V was shortened by 10 bases and J by 3 bases, with 9 bases between the two germline ends. From germline, CDR1 is MDHEN and CDR2 SYDVKM. In DNA, the CDR3 is TGTGCCACTCAGGGGTACACTGAAGCTTTCTTT. Translation gives CATQGYTEAFF.

This clonotype was detected many times. V usage is TRBV20-1 and J usage is TRBJ1-2; possible D gene TRBD1, 5 bases. In germline, CDR1 is DFQATT, CDR2 SNEGSKA (reference sequence). The CDR3 has 13 amino acids. Trimming left V 3 bases short and J 0 bases short, with 8 bases between. In DNA, the CDR3 is TGCAGTGCTAGTGGGGCGCCTAACTATGGCTACACCTTC. This gives the protein CSASGAPNYGYTF.

On this clonotype itself: Since a much larger clone is just one base distant, this may be a read error. The gene calls are TRBV12-3 or TRBV12-4 and TRBJ1-1, with unresolved D. CDR3 length equals 11 residues. CDR3 loop: CASSDGAEALF. The CDR3 bases are TGTGCCAGCAGTGACGGAGCTGAAGCTTTGTTT.

The table lists this clonotype with many counts. The chain links TRBV7-9 to TRBJ1-1; D unresolved. Germline CDR1 and CDR2: SEHNR and FQNEAQ (reference sequence). The germline V and J ends were trimmed by 5 bases and 1 base, with 14 bases remaining between them. The CDR3 is 15 amino acids. The CDR3 nucleotides are TGTGCCAGCAGCCAGCCGGGGATCGGGAACACTGAAGCTTTCTTT. Its translation: CASSQPGIGNTEAFF.

This clonotype was seen ten or more times. This chain connects TRBV7-9 to TRBJ2-1; D gene uncertain. Germline assignment: CDR1 SEHNR and CDR2 FQNEAQ (reference sequence). This CDR3 spans 13 amino acids. Trimming left V 1 base short and J 7 bases short, with 8 bases between. The CDR3 protein is CASSLGLQNEQFF. The CDR3 coding sequence is TGTGCCAGCAGCTTAGGACTCCAGAATGAGCAGTTCTTC.

This clonotype was observed a handful of times. The chain is built from TRBV7-8 and TRBJ1-5; possibly TRBD1 for D (5 bases). The CDR3 contains 13 residues. CDR1 SGHVS and CDR2 FQNEAQ come from the germline V gene. V was cut by 3 bases and J by 7 bases, with 10 bases left in between. The CDR3 DNA reads TGTGCCAGCAGCTTGGGGACTGGACAGCCCCAGCATTTT. Amino acid sequence: CASSLGTGQPQHF.

As to this clonotype: A much more abundant neighbour one base away suggests this may be a read error. This chain links TRBV7-2 with TRBJ2-7, with a possible D match to TRBD1 (5 bases). V lost 4 bases and J 0 bases, leaving 7 bases between the germline ends. The germline gives CDR1 SGHTA, CDR2 FQGNSA. There are 13 residues in the CDR3. CDR3 nucleotides: TGTGCCAGCAGCTCGGACAACTCCTACGAGCAGTACTTC. It codes for CASSSDNSYEQYF.

The V gene is TRBV28, the J gene TRBJ1-2, with D perhaps matching TRBD1 (5 bases). V was shortened by 2 bases and J by 6 bases, with 13 bases between the two germline ends. The CDR3 runs to 14 residues. CDR1 is MDHEN, CDR2 SYDVKM, per germline. The CDR3 spells CASSLDVRVHGYTF. The CDR3, as DNA: TGTGCCAGCAGTTTAGACGTCAGGGTGCATGGCTACACCTTC.

This clonotype was seen ten or more times. The rearrangement links TRBV20-1 to TRBJ2-7; tentative D call: TRBD1 (9 bases). The CDR3 consists of 18 residues. Germline CDR1 and CDR2: DFQATT and SNEGSKA (reference sequence). Trimming removed 2 bases from V and 3 bases from J, with 26 bases in between. The CDR3 sequence is CSARPYRGQVTSDYEQYF. CDR3 sequence (DNA): TGCAGTGCTAGACCCTACAGGGGGCAAGTGACTAGCGACTACGAGCAGTACTTC.

The chain has TRBV3-1 and TRBJ1-2; D remains unclear. Germline assignment: CDR1 LGHDT and CDR2 YNNKEL (reference sequence). Trimming left V 2 bases short and J 4 bases short, with 14 bases between. This CDR3 comprises 15 residues. Here the CDR3 DNA reads TGTGCCAGCAGCCAACCTCGGCAGGCGTTCTATGGCTACACCTTC. Protein: CASSQPRQAFYGYTF. Complete variable domain (other parts from reference TRBV3-1 and TRBJ1-2): DTAVSQTPKYLVTQMGNDKSIKCEQNLGHDTMYWYKQDSKKFLKIMFSYNNKELIINETVPNRFSPKSPDKAHLNLHINSLELGDSAVYFCASSQPRQAFYGYTFGSGTRLTVV.